This record covers a single T cell receptor (beta chain). These data originate in a study of blood T cell repertoires in COVID-19. Study-wide background: Samples taken during acute and convalescent COVID-19 were collected in the United States, Italy and Spain.

V gave up 3 bases and J gave up 3 bases, with 9 bases separating them. The CDR3 contains 13 residues. Only in-frame clones appear in the TCRdb table, and some are missing; sequencing was by immunoSEQ multiplex PCR. The sample holds about 480,000 clones, approximately 87% seen once. The chain combines TRBV12-3 or TRBV12-4 with TRBJ2-7, with a tentative D call TRBD1 (6 bases). Material: PBMCs or T cells enriched from blood (not recorded which). The sequence derives from a woman between 40 and 55 years old who had recovered from COVID-19. CDR3 DNA: TGTGCCAGCAGTTTGTACAGGGTCTACGAGCAGTACTTC. It yields the protein CASSLYRVYEQYF.